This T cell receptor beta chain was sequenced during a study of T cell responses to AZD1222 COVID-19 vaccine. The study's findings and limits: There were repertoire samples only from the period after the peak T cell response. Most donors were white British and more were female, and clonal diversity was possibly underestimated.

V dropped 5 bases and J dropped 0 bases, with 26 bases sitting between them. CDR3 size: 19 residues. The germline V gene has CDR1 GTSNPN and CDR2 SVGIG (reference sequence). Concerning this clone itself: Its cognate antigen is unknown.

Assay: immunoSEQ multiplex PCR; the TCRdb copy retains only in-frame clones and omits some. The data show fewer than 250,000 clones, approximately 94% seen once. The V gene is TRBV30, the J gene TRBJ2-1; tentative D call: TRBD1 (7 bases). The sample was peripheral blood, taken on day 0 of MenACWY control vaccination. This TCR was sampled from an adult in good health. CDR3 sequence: CAWQGGGLPGHISYNEQFF. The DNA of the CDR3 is TGTGCCTGGCAAGGAGGGGGCCTACCGGGACATATCTCCTACAATGAGCAGTTCTTC.